The 18 T cell receptor beta chains given below trace back to one sample, sequenced in a study of blood T cell repertoires in COVID-19. The repertoire was sequenced with immunoSEQ multiplex PCR; TCRdb's copy has only in-frame clones and lacks some. Of about 260,000 clones listed, approximately 81% are singletons. The sample comprised peripheral blood. The receptors stem from a man aged 55 to 69 with acute or convalescent COVID-19.

The chain recombines TRBV3-1 (or the pseudogene TRBV3-2) with TRBJ2-1; 8 bases line up with TRBD2. Germline CDR1 and CDR2: LGHDT and YNNKEL (reference sequence). Unmatched junction bases numbered 2, after V lost 4 bases and J lost 0 bases. There are 15 residues in the CDR3. CDR3 sequence (DNA): TGTGCCAGCAGCCTAAGCGGGGGCTCCTACAATGAGCAGTTCTTC. Amino acids: CASSLSGGSYNEQFF.

The CDR3 loop is CASSIGGFGYGYTF. CDR3 nucleotide sequence: TGTGCCAGTAGTATTGGCGGTTTTGGCTATGGCTACACCTTC. The chain has TRBV19 and TRBJ1-2; no clear D. Trimming took off 3 bases at V and 4 bases at J, with 12 bases between the two ends. The CDR3 is made up of 14 amino acids. The germline V gene has CDR1 LNHDA and CDR2 SQIVND (reference sequence).

This rearrangement joins TRBV6-4 to TRBJ2-2; 7 nucleotides agree with TRBD1. CDR3 size: 14 residues. J was trimmed by 3 bases and V by 6 bases; bases with no gene match: 4. Germline CDR1 is MRHNA and CDR2 is SNTAGT. CDR3 DNA: TGTGCCAGCAGGCAGCAGGGGGACACCGGGGAGCTGTTTTTT. This translates into CASRQQGDTGELFF.

V and J are TRBV6-5 and TRBJ2-3; 8 bases match TRBD1. The CDR3 totals 16 residues. The trim removed 2 bases at V and 2 bases at J, leaving 6 bases unmatched. The germline gives CDR1 MNHEY, CDR2 SVGAGI. CDR3 sequence (DNA): TGTGCCAGCAGTTACCAGGGGACAGGATTCACAGATACGCAGTATTTT. It is translated as CASSYQGTGFTDTQYF.

The rearrangement uses TRBV11-1 and TRBJ2-7; perhaps TRBD1 as D (5 bases). Trimming left V 5 bases short and J 6 bases short, with 11 bases between. The CDR3 consists of 12 residues. The germline V gene encodes CDR1 SGHAT and CDR2 FQDESV (reference sequence). The CDR3 loop is CASSQDTSEQYF. In nucleotides, the CDR3 is TGTGCCAGCAGCCAGGACACCTCCGAGCAGTACTTC.

This clone was observed a single time. The chain has TRBV7-9 and TRBJ1-2, with D perhaps TRBD1 (5 bases). Germline V gene lookup returns CDR1 SEHNR and CDR2 FQNEAQ (reference sequence). This CDR3 has 12 amino acids. V shed 7 bases and J shed 4 bases, with 10 bases lying between them. CDR3 in DNA: TGTGCCAGCACCTCTGACAGCTATGGCTACACCTTC. Translation gives CASTSDSYGYTF.

This clone was detected a few times. The V and J genes are TRBV6-5 and TRBJ1-2; 7 bases line up with TRBD1. The V and J ends lost 6 bases and 0 bases, in that order; junction bases with no gene match: 7. CDR1 is MNHEY, CDR2 SVGAGI, per germline. This CDR3 is 15 amino acids long. DNA for the CDR3: TGTGCCAGCAGCCACCGACAGGGATCTAACTATGGCTACACCTTC. It encodes CASSHRQGSNYGYTF.

On this clone itself: The sample has other DNA sequences that encode this CDR3 too. The chain is built from TRBV5-6 and TRBJ1-3; D perhaps matches TRBD1 (6 bases). Between the trimmed V and J ends, which lost 3 bases and 1 base, there was a span of 8 bases. Germline V gene sequence: CDR1 SGHDT, CDR2 YYEEEE. The CDR3 consists of 14 residues. CDR3 in amino acids: CASSSQGSGNTIYF. CDR3 DNA: TGTGCCAGCAGCTCCCAGGGGTCTGGAAACACCATATATTTT. Using reference TRBV5-6 and TRBJ1-3 for the parts outside the CDR3, the full variable domain is DAGVTQSPTHLIKTRGQQVTLRCSPKSGHDTVSWYQQALGQGPQFIFQYYEEEERQRGNFPDRFSGHQFPNYSSELNVNALLLGDSALYLCASSSQGSGNTIYFGEGSWLTVV.

V usage is TRBV18 and J usage is TRBJ2-7, with D perhaps TRBD2 (6 bases). The CDR3 spans 14 residues. The V gene's germline CDR1 is KGHSH and CDR2 LQKENI. Trimming left V 8 bases short and J 2 bases short, with 16 bases between. The CDR3 reads CASTFLGRAYEQYF. CDR3 bases: TGTGCCAGCACATTTCTCGGGAGAGCCTACGAGCAGTACTTC. The full variable domain, rest sourced from reference TRBV18 and TRBJ2-7, is NAGVMQNPRHLVRRRGQEARLRCSPMKGHSHVYWYRQLPEEGLKFMVYLQKENIIDESGMPKERFSAEFPKEGPSILRIQQVVRGDSAAYFCASTFLGRAYEQYFGPGTRLTVT.

V usage is TRBV7-2 and J usage is TRBJ2-5; TRBD1 matches at 9 bases. The CDR3 sequence is 17 residues long. Germline trimming cut 1 base from V and 5 bases from J; bases unmatched to any gene: 11. Germline V gene data show CDR1 as SGHTA and CDR2 as FQGNSA. In nucleotides, the CDR3 is TGTGCCAGCAGCTTAGGGGCAATCACAGGGGGCTGGGAGACCCAGTACTTC. As protein: CASSLGAITGGWETQYF.

The genes are TRBV10-3 and TRBJ1-4; 11 bases map to TRBD1. Germline V gene sequence: CDR1 ENHRY, CDR2 SYGVKD. The CDR3 runs to 14 residues. V lost 4 bases and J lost 8; bases outside the gene matches: 3. CDR3 amino acids: CAISGTGGREKLFF. DNA of the CDR3: TGTGCCATCAGTGGGACAGGGGGCCGCGAAAAACTGTTTTTT.

The chain carries TRBV5-1 and TRBJ1-2, with TRBD1 identical over 8 bases. CDR3 length: 14 amino acids. The V segment lost 4 bases and the J segment 4 bases; nucleotides outside the gene matches: 6. CDR1 is SGHRS and CDR2 is YFSETQ in the germline V gene. The CDR3 region is CASSGQGVSYGYTF. In nucleotides, the CDR3 is TGCGCCAGCAGCGGACAGGGAGTCAGCTATGGCTACACCTTC.

This sequence joins TRBV18 and TRBJ2-5; the D gene is possibly TRBD2 (7 bases). Per the germline V gene, CDR1 is KGHSH and CDR2 is LQKENI. Trimming removed 4 bases from V and 5 bases from J, with 17 bases in between. The CDR3 has 15 amino acids. The CDR3 nucleotides are TGTGCCAGCTCACAAGAGGCGGGGGCAGTGGAGACCCAGTACTTC. Residues: CASSQEAGAVETQYF. Drawing the rest from reference TRBV18 and TRBJ2-5, the complete variable domain is NAGVMQNPRHLVRRRGQEARLRCSPMKGHSHVYWYRQLPEEGLKFMVYLQKENIIDESGMPKERFSAEFPKEGPSILRIQQVVRGDSAAYFCASSQEAGAVETQYFGPGTRLLVL.

This clone was seen once. The genes are TRBV28 and TRBJ1-2; D is possibly TRBD1 (6 bases). Trimming stripped 6 bases from V and 8 bases from J, with 22 bases between. Germline CDR1 MDHEN, CDR2 SYDVKM. The CDR3 consists of 15 residues. The CDR3 region is CASSLPLQGRGGYTF. CDR3 DNA: TGTGCCAGCAGCCTACCTCTTCAGGGGAGAGGCGGCTACACCTTC.

This clone showed up just once. The rearrangement links TRBV10-1 to TRBJ1-6; D is unclear. Germline V gene lookup returns CDR1 WNHNN and CDR2 SYGVQD (reference sequence). This CDR3 spans 12 amino acids. Trimming removed 3 bases at V and 9 bases at J, with 6 bases between. DNA of the CDR3: TGCGCCAGCAGTGACGGAGGTTCACCCCTCCACTTT. It is translated as CASSDGGSPLHF.

The chain uses TRBV18 and TRBJ1-3; no definite D call. The CDR3 length is 14 residues. V was trimmed by 4 bases and J by 0 bases, leaving 7 bases between them. Per the germline V gene, CDR1 is KGHSH and CDR2 is LQKENI. For the CDR3, the DNA is TGTGCCAGCTCACGTGGCAGCTCTGGAAACACCATATATTTT. This gives the protein CASSRGSSGNTIYF.

The chain uses TRBV29-1 and TRBJ2-5, with TRBD2 matching over 7 bases. V gave up 3 bases and J gave up 10 bases; unmatched junction bases: 11. The CDR3 spans 13 residues. Germline CDR1 reads SQVTM; CDR2 reads ANQGSEA. The CDR3 DNA reads TGCAGCGTTGACAGCGGGGTCGATGGGAACCAGTACTTC. Its protein product is CSVDSGVDGNQYF.

The chain couples TRBV7-6 to TRBJ2-7; 8 bases line up with TRBD2. V was clipped by 5 bases and J by 4 bases; unmatched bases: 7. The CDR3 is 14 amino acids. CDR1 is SGHVS, CDR2 FNYEAQ, per germline. The CDR3 loop reads CASSILAAGYEQYF. In nucleotides, the CDR3 is TGTGCCAGCAGCATACTAGCGGCAGGGTACGAGCAGTACTTC.